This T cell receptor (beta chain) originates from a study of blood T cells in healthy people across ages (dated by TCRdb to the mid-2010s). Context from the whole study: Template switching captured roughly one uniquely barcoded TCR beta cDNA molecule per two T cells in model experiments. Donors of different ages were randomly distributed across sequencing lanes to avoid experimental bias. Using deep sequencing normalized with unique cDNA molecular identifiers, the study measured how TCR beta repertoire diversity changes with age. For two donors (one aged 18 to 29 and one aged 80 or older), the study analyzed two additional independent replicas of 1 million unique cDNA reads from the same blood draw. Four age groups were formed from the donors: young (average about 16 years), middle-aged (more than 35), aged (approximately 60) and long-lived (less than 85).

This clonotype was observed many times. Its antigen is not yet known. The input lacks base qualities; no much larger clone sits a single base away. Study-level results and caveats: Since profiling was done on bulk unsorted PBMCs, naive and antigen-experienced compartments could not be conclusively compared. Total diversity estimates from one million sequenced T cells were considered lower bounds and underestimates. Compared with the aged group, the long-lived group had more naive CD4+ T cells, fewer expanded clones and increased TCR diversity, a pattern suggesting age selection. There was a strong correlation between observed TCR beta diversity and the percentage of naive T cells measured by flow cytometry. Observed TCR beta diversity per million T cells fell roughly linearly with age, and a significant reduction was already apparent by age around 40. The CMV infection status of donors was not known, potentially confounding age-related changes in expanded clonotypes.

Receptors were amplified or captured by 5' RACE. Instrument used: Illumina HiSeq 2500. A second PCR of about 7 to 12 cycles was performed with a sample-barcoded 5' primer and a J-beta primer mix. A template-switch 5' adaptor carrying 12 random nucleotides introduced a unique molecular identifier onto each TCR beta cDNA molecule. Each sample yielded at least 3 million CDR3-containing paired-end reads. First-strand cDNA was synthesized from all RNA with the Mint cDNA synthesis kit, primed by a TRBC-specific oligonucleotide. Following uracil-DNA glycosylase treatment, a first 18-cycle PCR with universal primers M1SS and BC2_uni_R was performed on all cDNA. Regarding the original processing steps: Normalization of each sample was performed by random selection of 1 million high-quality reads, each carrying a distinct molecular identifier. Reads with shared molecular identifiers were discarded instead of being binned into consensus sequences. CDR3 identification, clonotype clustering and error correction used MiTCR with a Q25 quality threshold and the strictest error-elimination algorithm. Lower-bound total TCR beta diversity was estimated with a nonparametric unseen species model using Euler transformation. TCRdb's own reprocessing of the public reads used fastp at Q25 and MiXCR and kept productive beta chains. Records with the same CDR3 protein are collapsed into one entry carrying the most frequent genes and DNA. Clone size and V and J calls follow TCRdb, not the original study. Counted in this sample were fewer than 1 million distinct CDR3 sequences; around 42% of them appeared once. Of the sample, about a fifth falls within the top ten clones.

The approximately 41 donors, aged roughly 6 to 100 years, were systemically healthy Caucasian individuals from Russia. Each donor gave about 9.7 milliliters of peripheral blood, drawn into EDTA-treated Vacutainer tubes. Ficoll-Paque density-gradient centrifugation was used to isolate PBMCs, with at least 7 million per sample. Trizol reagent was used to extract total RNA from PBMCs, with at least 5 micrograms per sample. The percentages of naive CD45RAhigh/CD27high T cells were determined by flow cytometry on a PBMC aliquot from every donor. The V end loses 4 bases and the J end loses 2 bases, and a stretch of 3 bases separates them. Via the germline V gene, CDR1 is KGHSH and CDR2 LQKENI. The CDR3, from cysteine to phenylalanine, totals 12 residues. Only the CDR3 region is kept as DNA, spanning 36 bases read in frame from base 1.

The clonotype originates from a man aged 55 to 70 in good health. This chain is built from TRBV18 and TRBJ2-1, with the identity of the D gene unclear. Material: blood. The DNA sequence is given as TGTGCCAGCTCACAAACCTACAATGAGCAGTTCTTC. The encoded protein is CASSQTYNEQFF.